Listed below are T cell receptor beta chains from one sample, sequenced in a study of shared clonotypes between healthy human individuals. Clones were sequenced by immunoSEQ multiplex PCR, and TCRdb holds only the in-frame ones, with some missing. The sample includes under 850,000 clones, 85% to 95% seen only once; the top ten take around 24%. Sequences were obtained from naive CD8+ T cells sorted from blood. These receptors originate from a man aged 25-45 years in good health. CDR3s include the opening cysteine and the closing phenylalanine or tryptophan. A D gene is named only where the DNA matches it firmly. A row's size may be missing; if present it is once, few, many or a size class.

v_call	d_call	clone_size	j_call	cdr3_aa	cdr3_nt
TRBV14	NA	NA	TRBJ2-2	CASSQELAVNTGELFF	TGTGCCAGCAGCCAAGAACTAGCAGTGAACACCGGGGAGCTGTTTTTT
TRBV5-3	TRBD1	NA	TRBJ2-7	CASSPPQGSYEQYF	TGTGCCAGCAGCCCCCCACAGGGGAGCTACGAGCAGTACTTC
TRBV27	TRBD1	NA	TRBJ2-7	CASSLRGGETYEQYF	TGTGCCAGCAGTTTACGAGGGGGCGAAACCTACGAGCAGTACTTC
TRBV10-3	TRBD2	NA	TRBJ2-2	CAISEREGGELFF	TGTGCCATCAGTGAGCGGGAGGGCGGGGAGCTGTTTTTT
TRBV7-9	TRBD1	NA	TRBJ2-7	CASSPTPGQGKVEQYF	TGTGCCAGCAGCCCGACTCCGGGACAGGGGAAGGTCGAGCAGTACTTC
TRBV7-2	TRBD2	NA	TRBJ2-7	CASSLEGFSGDHGQYF	TGTGCCAGCAGCTTAGAAGGGTTTAGCGGGGACCACGGGCAGTACTTC
TRBV25-1	TRBD1	NA	TRBJ2-7	CATTGTVSYEQYF	TGTGCCACCACCGGGACAGTTTCCTACGAGCAGTACTTC
TRBV27	NA	once	TRBJ2-7	CASSYSSAREQYF	TGTGCCAGCAGTTATAGTAGCGCTAGAGAGCAGTACTTC
TRBV29-1	NA	NA	TRBJ1-1	CSVLQDPNTEAFF	TGCAGCGTTCTACAGGACCCGAACACTGAAGCTTTCTTT
TRBV7-2	TRBD1	NA	TRBJ2-7	CASVLQGEDEQYF	TGTGCCAGCGTTCTACAGGGGGAAGACGAGCAGTACTTC
TRBV27	TRBD1	once	TRBJ2-7	CASRETGNYEQYF	TGTGCCAGCAGGGAGACAGGGAACTACGAGCAGTACTTC
TRBV29-1	TRBD2	NA	TRBJ2-1	CSVVTSGWNEQFF	TGCAGCGTTGTAACTAGCGGGTGGAATGAGCAGTTCTTC
TRBV5-4	NA	NA	TRBJ2-2	CASSDVNTGELFF	TGTGCCAGCAGCGACGTTAACACCGGGGAGCTGTTTTTT
TRBV6-5	NA	NA	TRBJ1-2	CASSYSTVYGYTF	TGTGCCAGCAGTTACTCGACTGTATATGGCTACACCTTC
TRBV28	TRBD2	NA	TRBJ2-7	CASNGKTSGMEYEQYF	TGTGCCAGCAATGGGAAGACTAGCGGGATGGAATACGAGCAGTACTTC
TRBV7-9	TRBD2	NA	TRBJ2-7	CASSPGTSGSNEQYF	TGTGCCAGCAGCCCAGGGACTAGCGGGAGTAACGAGCAGTACTTC
TRBV15	NA	NA	TRBJ2-7	CATSSLGLSSSYEQYF	TGTGCCACCAGCAGCCTAGGACTGTCGAGCTCCTACGAGCAGTACTTC
TRBV27	NA	once	TRBJ2-1	CASSKAKNEQFF	TGTGCCAGCAGTAAAGCGAAGAATGAGCAGTTCTTC
TRBV5-1	NA	few	TRBJ2-1	CASSLRFRDDNNEQFF	TGCGCCAGCAGCTTGCGATTCCGGGACGATAATAATGAGCAGTTCTTC
TRBV28	NA	NA	TRBJ1-1	CASSLKAFGIRRMNTEAFF	TGTGCCAGCAGTTTAAAAGCCTTCGGCATCAGGCGCATGAACACTGAAGCTTTCTTT
TRBV10-2	TRBD1	NA	TRBJ2-7	CASSGQATYEQYF	TGCGCCAGCAGCGGACAGGCCACCTACGAGCAGTACTTC
TRBV5-1	NA	NA	TRBJ2-7	CASSLSALGLAPNSYEQYF	TGCGCCAGCAGCTTGTCGGCCCTCGGCCTAGCGCCCAATTCCTACGAGCAGTACTTC
TRBV28	NA	NA	TRBJ2-5	CASSFRPNQETQYF	TGTGCCAGCAGTTTTCGGCCGAACCAAGAGACCCAGTACTTC
TRBV28	NA	NA	TRBJ1-5	CASSWDGTQHF	TGTGCCAGCAGTTGGGACGGGACCCAGCATTTT
TRBV18	TRBD1	NA	TRBJ2-2	CASSPPDRGILTGELFF	TGTGCCAGCTCACCACCCGACAGGGGAATATTGACCGGGGAGCTGTTTTTT
TRBV2	NA	NA	TRBJ1-2	CASSTRGGTNYGYTF	TGTGCCAGCAGTACCAGGGGCGGAACTAACTATGGCTACACCTTC